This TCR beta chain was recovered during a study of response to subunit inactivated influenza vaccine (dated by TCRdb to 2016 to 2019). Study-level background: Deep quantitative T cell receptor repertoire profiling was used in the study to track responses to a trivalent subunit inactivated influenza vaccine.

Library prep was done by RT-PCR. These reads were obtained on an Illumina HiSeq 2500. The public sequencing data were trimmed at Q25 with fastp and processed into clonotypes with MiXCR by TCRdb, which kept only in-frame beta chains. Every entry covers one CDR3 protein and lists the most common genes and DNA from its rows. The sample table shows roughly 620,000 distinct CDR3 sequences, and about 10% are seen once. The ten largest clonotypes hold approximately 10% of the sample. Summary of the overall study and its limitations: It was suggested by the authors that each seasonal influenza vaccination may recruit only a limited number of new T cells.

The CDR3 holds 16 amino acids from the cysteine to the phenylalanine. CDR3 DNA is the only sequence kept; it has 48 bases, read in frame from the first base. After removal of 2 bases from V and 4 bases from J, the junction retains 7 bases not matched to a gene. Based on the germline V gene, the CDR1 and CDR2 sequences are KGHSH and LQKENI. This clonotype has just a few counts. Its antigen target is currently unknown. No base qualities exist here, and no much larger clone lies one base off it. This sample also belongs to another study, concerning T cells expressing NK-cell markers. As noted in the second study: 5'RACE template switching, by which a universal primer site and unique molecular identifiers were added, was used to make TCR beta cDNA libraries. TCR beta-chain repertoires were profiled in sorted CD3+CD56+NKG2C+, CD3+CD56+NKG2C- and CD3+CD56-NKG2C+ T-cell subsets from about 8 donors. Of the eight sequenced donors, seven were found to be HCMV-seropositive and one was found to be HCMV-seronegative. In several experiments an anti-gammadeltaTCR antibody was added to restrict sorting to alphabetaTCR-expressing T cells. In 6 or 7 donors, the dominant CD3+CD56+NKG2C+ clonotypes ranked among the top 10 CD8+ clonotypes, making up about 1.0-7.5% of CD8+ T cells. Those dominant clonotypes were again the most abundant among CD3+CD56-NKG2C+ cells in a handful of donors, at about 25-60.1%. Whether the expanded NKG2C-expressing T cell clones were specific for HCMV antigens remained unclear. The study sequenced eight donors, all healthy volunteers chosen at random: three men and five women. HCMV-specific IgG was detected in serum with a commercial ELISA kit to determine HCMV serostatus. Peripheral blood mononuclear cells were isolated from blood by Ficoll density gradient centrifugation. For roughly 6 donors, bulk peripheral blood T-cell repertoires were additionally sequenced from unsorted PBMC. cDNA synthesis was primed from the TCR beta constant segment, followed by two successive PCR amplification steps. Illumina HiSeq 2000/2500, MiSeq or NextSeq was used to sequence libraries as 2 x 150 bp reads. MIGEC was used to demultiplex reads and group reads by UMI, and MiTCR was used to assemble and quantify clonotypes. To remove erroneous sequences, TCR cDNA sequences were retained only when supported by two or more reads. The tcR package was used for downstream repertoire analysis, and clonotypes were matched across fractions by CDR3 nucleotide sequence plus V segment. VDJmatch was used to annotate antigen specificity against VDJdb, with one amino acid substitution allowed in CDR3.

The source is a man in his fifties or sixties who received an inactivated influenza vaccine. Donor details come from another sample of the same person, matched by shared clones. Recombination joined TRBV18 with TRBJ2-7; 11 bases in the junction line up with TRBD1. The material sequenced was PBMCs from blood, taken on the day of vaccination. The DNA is TGTGCCAGCTCACCATGGAGGACAGGGGGCTTTTACGAGCAGTACTTC. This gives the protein CASSPWRTGGFYEQYF.